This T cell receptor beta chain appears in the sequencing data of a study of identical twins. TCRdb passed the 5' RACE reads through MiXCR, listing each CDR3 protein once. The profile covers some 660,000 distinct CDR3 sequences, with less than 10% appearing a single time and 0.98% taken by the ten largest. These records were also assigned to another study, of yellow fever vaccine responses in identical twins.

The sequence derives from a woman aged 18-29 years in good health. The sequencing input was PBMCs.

The CDR3: CSATRTSYTGELFF. CDR3 nucleotide sequence: TGCAGTGCTACCAGGACTAGCTACACCGGGGAGCTGTTTTTT. The rearrangement links TRBV20-1 to TRBJ2-2, with 8 bases lining up with TRBD2. The V gene's germline CDR1 is DFQATT and CDR2 SNEGSKA (reference sequence). V gave up 4 bases and J gave up 3 bases; unmatched junction bases: 4. This CDR3 spans 14 amino acids.